The 20 T cell receptor beta chains below were found in one sample sequenced in a study of regulatory and conventional T cells in RAG deficiency. The sorted conventional CD4+ T cells were CD25-low and CD127-high, with genomic DNA sequenced. Only in-frame clones appear in the TCRdb table, and some are missing; sequencing was by immunoSEQ multiplex PCR. The data show fewer than 40,000 clones, about three quarters seen once. The same data also went into a second study, on regulatory T cells. Turning to that study: Primers: 52 TRBV forward and 13 TRBJ reverse.

Sequenced: CD4+ effector T cells sorted from blood. The receptors shown here come from a human donor in good health.

The chain has TRBV19 and TRBJ2-1; perhaps TRBD2 as D (5 bases). Between the trimmed V and J ends, which lost 6 bases and 4 bases, there was a span of 16 bases. The germline V gene encodes CDR1 LNHDA and CDR2 SQIVND (reference sequence). This CDR3 has 15 residues. The CDR3 sequence is CASSREGSKYNEQFF. The CDR3 bases are TGTGCCAGTAGCCGCGAGGGAAGCAAATACAATGAGCAGTTCTTC.

As DNA, the CDR3 is TGTGCCAGCAGTGATCTGTCTAGCGGGTACGAGCAGTACTTC. This translates into CASSDLSSGYEQYF. V and J are TRBV2 and TRBJ2-7; 8 bases map to TRBD2. The germline V gene has CDR1 SNHLY and CDR2 FYNNEI. The CDR3 length is 14 residues. The V and J ends lost 3 bases and 4 bases, in that order; junction bases with no gene match: 5.

This clone was seen a few times. This chain links TRBV28 with TRBJ1-5; no firm D call. Germline assignment: CDR1 MDHEN and CDR2 SYDVKM. Trimming stripped 3 bases from V and 2 bases from J, with 5 bases between. The CDR3 is 13 amino acids. Written as DNA, the CDR3 is TGTGCCAGCAGTTTCGGTGGCAATCAGCCCCAGCATTTT. Residues: CASSFGGNQPQHF.

The chain combines TRBV5-1 with TRBJ2-5; TRBD1 aligns across 12 bases. The ends lost 4 bases at V and 5 bases at J; junction bases unmatched: 9. Germline loops: CDR1 SGHRS, CDR2 YFSETQ. The CDR3 runs 16 residues. The CDR3 sequence is CASSPGTGGAGETQYF. The CDR3 DNA reads TGCGCCAGCAGCCCCGGGACAGGGGGCGCGGGTGAGACCCAGTACTTC.

For the CDR3, the DNA is TGCGCCAGCAGCCACCGGGACAGGGGCACTGAAGCTTTCTTT. It encodes CASSHRDRGTEAFF. J is TRBJ1-1 and V is TRBV4-1, with TRBD1 identical over 10 bases. CDR1 MGHRA and CDR2 YSYEKL come from the germline V gene. The CDR3 is 14 residues long. The V and J ends lost 3 bases and 4 bases, in that order; junction bases with no gene match: 2.

The chain is built from TRBV5-1 and TRBJ2-7; no clear D gene. Trimming took off 3 bases at V and 5 bases at J, with 12 bases between the two ends. Germline CDR1 is SGHRS and CDR2 is YFSETQ. The length of the CDR3 is 13 residues. The CDR3 reads CASSSSRFDEQYF. The CDR3 nucleotides are TGCGCCAGCAGCTCGAGCCGATTCGACGAGCAGTACTTC.

This sequence joins TRBV6-6 and TRBJ2-1; 7 bases are shared with TRBD1. V gave up 6 bases and J gave up 11 bases; unmatched junction bases: 7. Germline V gives CDR1 MNHNY, CDR2 SVGAGI (reference sequence). The CDR3 is 12 amino acids. The CDR3 DNA sequence: TGTGCCAGCAGCGATAACAGGGGACAGCAGTTCTTC. This translates into CASSDNRGQQFF.

This sequence joins TRBV6-5 and TRBJ1-5; TRBD1 agrees at 11 bases. The CDR3 length is 15 residues. Unmatched junction bases numbered 1, after V lost 2 bases and J lost 4 bases. Germline V gene lookup returns CDR1 MNHEY and CDR2 SVGAGI. CDR3 residues: CASSYRDRGNQPQHF. The CDR3 region has the DNA TGTGCCAGCAGTTACCGGGACAGGGGGAATCAGCCCCAGCATTTT.

This clone came up once. V usage is TRBV7-2 and J usage is TRBJ1-1; possibly TRBD1 for D (5 bases). V lost 1 base and J 2 bases, leaving 14 bases between the germline ends. Germline values: CDR1 SGHTA, CDR2 FQGNSA. CDR3 length equals 16 residues. CDR3 in amino acids: CASSLGPRQRNTEAFF. CDR3 in DNA: TGTGCCAGCAGCTTAGGGCCTCGACAGAGAAACACTGAAGCTTTCTTT.

This clone was seen only a few times. This sequence joins TRBV10-1 and TRBJ1-1; 7 positions match TRBD1. V lost 6 bases, J lost 1 base, and 2 bases stayed unmatched. This CDR3 has 13 residues. Germline V CDR1 and CDR2: WNHNN, SYGVQD (reference sequence). The DNA of the CDR3 is TGCGCCAGCAGGGGGACAGCGAACACTGAAGCTTTCTTT. Translated: CASRGTANTEAFF.

This clone was counted only a few times. One junction end does not reproduce the germline sequence, and a read error may be involved. The chain couples TRBV4-2 to TRBJ1-2; no definite D call. Germline CDR1 and CDR2: LGHNA and YNFKEQ. This CDR3 comprises 12 residues. CDR3 sequence: CASSQEAWGYTF. The CDR3, as DNA: TGTGCCAGCAGTCAAGAGGCGTGGGGCTACACCTTC.

The V and J genes are TRBV7-3 and TRBJ1-5; D is unresolved. The germline V and J ends were trimmed by 3 bases and 4 bases, with 7 bases remaining between them. This CDR3 region has 13 residues. CDR1 and CDR2 (germline): SGHTA, FQGTGA. CDR3 loop: CASSFGENQPQHF. The CDR3 coding sequence is TGTGCCAGCAGCTTCGGGGAGAATCAGCCCCAGCATTTT.

The rearrangement links TRBV19 to TRBJ2-1; the D gene is possibly TRBD2 (5 bases). This CDR3 has 11 residues. Trimming stripped 6 bases from V and 7 bases from J, with 7 bases between. From germline, CDR1 is LNHDA and CDR2 SQIVND (reference sequence). CDR3 region: CASRLVNEQFF. The CDR3 coding sequence is TGTGCCAGTAGACTAGTTAATGAGCAGTTCTTC. The whole variable domain, filled in from reference TRBV19 and TRBJ2-1, reads DGGITQSPKYLFRKEGQNVTLSCEQNLNHDAMYWYRQDPGQGLRLIYYSQIVNDFQKGDIAEGYSVSREKKESFPLTVTSAQKNPTAFYLCASRLVNEQFFGPGTRLTVL.

The genes are TRBV19 and TRBJ2-3; maybe TRBD2 (5 bases). Between the trimmed V and J ends, which lost 5 bases and 4 bases, there was a span of 10 bases. Germline V CDR1 and CDR2: LNHDA, SQIVND (reference sequence). The CDR3 has 13 residues. The CDR3 loop is CASSVTGADTQYF. CDR3 coding DNA: TGTGCCAGTAGTGTAACCGGGGCAGATACGCAGTATTTT.

The rearrangement links TRBV7-3 to TRBJ2-7; perhaps D is TRBD1 or TRBD2 (5 bases each). V lost 5 bases and J 7 bases, leaving 15 bases between the germline ends. Germline CDR1 SGHTA, CDR2 FQGTGA. This CDR3 region has 13 residues. CDR3 protein: CASSAWDALEQYF. In DNA, the CDR3 is TGTGCCAGCAGCGCCTGGGACGCCTTGGAGCAGTACTTC.

This clone was detected a few times. The V gene is TRBV2, the J gene TRBJ1-1, with TRBD1 matching 7 bases. Germline CDR1 reads SNHLY; CDR2 reads FYNNEI. CDR3 length: 11 amino acids. Trimming removed 5 bases from V and 10 bases from J; junction bases left unmatched: 4. This chain's CDR3 is CASSLRGAAFF. For the CDR3, the DNA is TGTGCCAGCAGTCTCAGGGGGGCAGCTTTCTTT.

V is TRBV5-4 and J is TRBJ1-2; no clear D. The CDR3 is 15 residues long. Per the germline V gene, CDR1 is SGHNT and CDR2 is YYREEE (reference sequence). V lost 0 bases to trimming and J lost 4 bases, with 13 bases between them. The CDR3 nucleotides are TGTGCCAGCAGCTTGGAGGCAGGAGCTGGCTATGGCTACACCTTC. It is translated as CASSLEAGAGYGYTF.

This sequence joins TRBV9 and TRBJ2-2; 8 nucleotides match TRBD2. Germline CDR1 SGDLS, CDR2 YYNGEE. Unmatched junction bases numbered 9, after V lost 3 bases and J lost 5 bases. The CDR3 length is 16 residues. The DNA of the CDR3 is TGTGCCAGCAGCGCTCTTGGCGGGGGGAGGACCGGGGAGCTGTTTTTT. Translating it yields CASSALGGGRTGELFF.

J is TRBJ2-6 and V is TRBV5-4, with 9 positions matching TRBD1. V shed 0 bases, J shed 1 base, and the junction held 8 bases outside the gene matches. CDR1 SGHNT and CDR2 YYREEE come from the germline V gene (reference sequence). The CDR3 length is 19 residues. The CDR3 nucleotides are TGTGCCAGCAGCTTGGCTTTGGGACAGGGACCGTCTGGGGCCAACGTCCTGACTTTC. Translating gives CASSLALGQGPSGANVLTF.

This rearrangement joins TRBV9 to TRBJ1-6; D gene ambiguous. Per the germline V gene, CDR1 is SGDLS and CDR2 is YYNGEE. V lost 3 bases, J lost 10 bases, and 20 bases lay in between. There are 16 residues in the CDR3. The CDR3 coding sequence is TGTGCCAGCAGCGCTCAAACGATTCGGGGTGTGTCACCCCTCCACTTT. The encoded protein is CASSAQTIRGVSPLHF.